This T cell receptor beta chain was obtained from a study of CD8 T cell repertoires and HIV-1 epitope variants. Study background: Controls were a CMV, EBV and flu pool, Ebola AY9, and no peptide. An uncultured baseline aliquot held 1M T cells.

This CDR3 comprises 14 residues. V shed 5 bases and J 5 bases; nucleotides not matched to a gene: 8. The germline V gene encodes CDR1 LNHDA and CDR2 SQIVND (reference sequence). A remark on this clone: Its cognate antigen is unknown.

Study-level findings and limits: Only beta chains were identified, marking proliferation to antigen, not function.

Profiling relied on immunoSEQ multiplex PCR, and the TCRdb table lists in-frame clones only, not all of them. The sample shows tens of thousands of clones, 60% to 80% of them seen only once. This TCR derives from a male donor with HIV. What was sequenced was uncultured baseline CD8+ T cells from peripheral blood mononuclear cells (PBMCs). V and J are TRBV19 and TRBJ2-7; 8 bases are shared with TRBD2. CDR3 DNA: TGTGCCAGTAGTCCCGTAGCGGGATTTGACGAGCAGTACTTC. As protein: CASSPVAGFDEQYF. The variable domain in full, with the rest retrieved from reference TRBV19 and TRBJ2-7, is DGGITQSPKYLFRKEGQNVTLSCEQNLNHDAMYWYRQDPGQGLRLIYYSQIVNDFQKGDIAEGYSVSREKKESFPLTVTSAQKNPTAFYLCASSPVAGFDEQYFGPGTRLTVT.